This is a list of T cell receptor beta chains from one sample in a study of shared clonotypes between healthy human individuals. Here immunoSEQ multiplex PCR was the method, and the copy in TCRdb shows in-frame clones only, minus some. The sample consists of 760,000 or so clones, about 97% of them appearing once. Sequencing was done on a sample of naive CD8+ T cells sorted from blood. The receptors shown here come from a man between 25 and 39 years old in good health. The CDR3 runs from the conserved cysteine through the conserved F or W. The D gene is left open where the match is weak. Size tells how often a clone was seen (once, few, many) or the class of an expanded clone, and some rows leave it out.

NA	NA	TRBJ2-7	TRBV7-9	CASSLHQGEQYF	TGTGCCAGCAGCTTGCATCAGGGCGAGCAGTACTTC
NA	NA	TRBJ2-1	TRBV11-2	CASSLEVGYSSYNEQFF	TGTGCCAGCAGCTTAGAGGTTGGCTACAGCTCCTACAATGAGCAGTTCTTC
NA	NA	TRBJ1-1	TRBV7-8	CASSLGTGRKNTEAFF	TGTGCCAGCAGCCTAGGAACCGGGAGAAAGAACACTGAAGCTTTCTTT
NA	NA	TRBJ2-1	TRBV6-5	CASSPGVWNEQFF	TGTGCCAGCAGCCCAGGGGTATGGAATGAGCAGTTCTTC
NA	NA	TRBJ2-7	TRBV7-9	CASSLGPTGNEQYF	TGTGCCAGCAGCTTAGGCCCGACTGGAAACGAGCAGTACTTC
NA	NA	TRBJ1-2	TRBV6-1	CASSEALTAMGGYTF	TGTGCCAGCAGTGAAGCATTGACAGCAATGGGTGGCTACACCTTC
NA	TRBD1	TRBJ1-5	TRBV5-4	CASSSDRAGTYSNQPQHF	TGTGCCAGCAGCTCCGACAGGGCAGGGACTTATAGCAATCAGCCCCAGCATTTT
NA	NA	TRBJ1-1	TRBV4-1	CASSQPPVGSAEAFF	TGCGCCAGCAGCCAGCCTCCTGTGGGGAGCGCTGAAGCTTTCTTT
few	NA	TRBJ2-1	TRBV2	CASLGSSYNEQFF	TGTGCCAGCTTGGGGAGCTCCTACAATGAGCAGTTCTTC
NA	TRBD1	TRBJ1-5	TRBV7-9	CASSSGQDPQPQHF	TGTGCCAGCAGCTCCGGACAGGACCCTCAGCCCCAGCATTTT
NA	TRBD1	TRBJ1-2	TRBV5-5	CASSLRDRDGYTF	TGTGCCAGCAGCTTGCGCGACAGGGACGGCTACACCTTC
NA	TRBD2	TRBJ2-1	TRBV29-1	CSVEATGLADNEQFF	TGCAGCGTTGAAGCTACGGGACTAGCCGACAATGAGCAGTTCTTC
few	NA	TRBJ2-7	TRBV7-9	CASSLVGGSSYEQYF	TGTGCCAGCAGCTTAGTCGGAGGGAGCTCCTACGAGCAGTACTTC
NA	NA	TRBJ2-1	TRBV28	CASSSEVAGRTSSRDYNEQFF	TGTGCCAGCAGTTCGGAGGTGGCGGGGAGAACCTCCAGTAGGGATTACAATGAGCAGTTCTTC
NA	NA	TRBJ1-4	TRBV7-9	CASSRYTDASKLFF	TGTGCCAGCAGCCGGTACACAGATGCATCAAAACTGTTTTTT
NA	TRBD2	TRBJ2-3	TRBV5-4	CASSFGAGVEDTQYF	TGTGCCAGCAGCTTTGGGGCGGGAGTTGAGGATACGCAGTATTTT
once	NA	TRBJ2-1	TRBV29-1	CSVDGNEQFF	TGCAGCGTTGACGGTAATGAGCAGTTCTTC
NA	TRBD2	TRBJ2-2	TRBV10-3	CAITGGPRTGELFF	TGTGCCATCACGGGAGGGCCTCGCACCGGGGAGCTGTTTTTT
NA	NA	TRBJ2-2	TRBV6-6	CASSYSAGRTGELFF	TGTGCCAGCAGTTACTCGGCAGGACGTACCGGGGAGCTGTTTTTT
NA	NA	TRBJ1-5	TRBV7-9	CASSLSTGNQPQHF	TGTGCCAGCAGCTTAAGCACAGGTAATCAGCCCCAGCATTTT
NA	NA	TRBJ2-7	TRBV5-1	CASSLVPYEQYF	TGCGCCAGCAGCTTGGTTCCCTACGAGCAGTACTTC
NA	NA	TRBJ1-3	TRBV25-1	CASSEWPRSSGNTIYF	TGTGCCAGCAGTGAATGGCCACGGAGCTCTGGAAACACCATATATTTT
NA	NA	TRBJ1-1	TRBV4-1	CASSPPEGSWTEAFF	TGCGCCAGCAGCCCCCCCGAAGGGAGTTGGACTGAAGCTTTCTTT
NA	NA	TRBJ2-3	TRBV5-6	CASSLAGNPDTQYF	TGTGCCAGCAGCTTGGCGGGGAATCCAGATACGCAGTATTTT
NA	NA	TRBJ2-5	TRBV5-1	CASSPSGTEDRETQYF	TGCGCCAGCAGCCCCTCCGGGACCGAAGACAGAGAGACCCAGTACTTC
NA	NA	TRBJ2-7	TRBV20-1	CSFSTEQYF	TGCAGCTTCTCTACAGAGCAGTACTTC
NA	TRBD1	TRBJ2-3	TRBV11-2	CASSPAPGQGPDTQYF	TGTGCCAGCAGCCCCGCACCGGGACAGGGACCAGATACGCAGTATTTT
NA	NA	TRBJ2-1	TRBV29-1	CSVGRDISYNEQFF	TGCAGCGTTGGACGGGACATCTCCTACAATGAGCAGTTCTTC
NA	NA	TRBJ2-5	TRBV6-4	CASSVRQGGQETQYF	TGTGCCAGCAGTGTCCGACAGGGAGGGCAAGAGACCCAGTACTTC
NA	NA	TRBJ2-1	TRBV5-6	CASTRGENYNEQFF	TGTGCCAGCACCAGGGGGGAAAATTACAATGAGCAGTTCTTC
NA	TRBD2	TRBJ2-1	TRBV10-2	CASSDGGEQFF	TGCGCCAGCAGTGACGGGGGGGAGCAGTTCTTC
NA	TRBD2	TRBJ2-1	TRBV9	CASSSLAGAGRQFF	TGTGCCAGCAGCTCCTTAGCGGGAGCGGGTCGGCAGTTCTTC
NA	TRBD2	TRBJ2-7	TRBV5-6	CASSLLAGYLDYEQYF	TGTGCCAGCAGCTTGCTAGCGGGGTACCTCGACTACGAGCAGTACTTC
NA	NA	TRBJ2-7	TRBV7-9	CASSTKTSRSGEQYF	TGTGCCAGCAGCACCAAGACTAGTAGGTCGGGCGAGCAGTACTTC
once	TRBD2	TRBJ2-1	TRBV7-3	CASSLSPEGLAGTNEQFF	TGTGCCAGCAGCTTATCCCCTGAAGGACTAGCGGGAACAAATGAGCAGTTCTTC
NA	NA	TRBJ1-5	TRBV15	CATSSLVGGNQPQHF	TGTGCCACCAGCAGCCTTGTGGGGGGAAATCAGCCCCAGCATTTT
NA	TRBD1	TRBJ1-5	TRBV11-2	CASSLGQGGMEDQPQHF	TGTGCCAGCAGCCTTGGACAGGGAGGGATGGAGGATCAGCCCCAGCATTTT
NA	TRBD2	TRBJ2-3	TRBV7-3	CASSSGTSGSWDTQYF	TGTGCCAGCAGCTCCGGGACTAGCGGGAGTTGGGATACGCAGTATTTT
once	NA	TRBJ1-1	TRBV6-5	CASSYTLGAEAFF	TGTGCCAGCAGTTACACTCTGGGAGCAGAAGCTTTCTTT
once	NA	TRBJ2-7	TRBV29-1	CSVSGAVANEQYF	TGCAGCGTTTCTGGGGCGGTAGCCAACGAGCAGTACTTC
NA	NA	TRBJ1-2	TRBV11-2	CASSFGLNYGYTF	TGTGCCAGCAGCTTCGGACTTAACTATGGCTACACCTTC
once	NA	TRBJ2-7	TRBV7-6	CASCDETYEQYF	TGTGCCAGCTGTGATGAGACCTACGAGCAGTACTTC
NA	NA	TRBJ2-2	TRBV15	CATSRDRLASHTGELFF	TGTGCCACCAGCAGAGATCGGCTAGCGTCCCACACCGGGGAGCTGTTTTTT
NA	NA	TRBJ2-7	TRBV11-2	CASSFTSGPDTYEQYF	TGTGCCAGCAGCTTCACCTCCGGGCCCGACACCTACGAGCAGTACTTC
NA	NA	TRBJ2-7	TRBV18	CASSPPSSYEQYF	TGTGCCAGCTCACCTCCTAGCTCCTACGAGCAGTACTTC
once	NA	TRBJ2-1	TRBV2	CASLYLHQFF	TGTGCCAGCCTATACCTCCACCAGTTCTTC
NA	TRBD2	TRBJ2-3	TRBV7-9	CASSSTGGADTQYF	TGTGCCAGCAGCTCCACTGGGGGGGCAGATACGCAGTATTTT
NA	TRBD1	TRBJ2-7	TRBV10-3	CAISEVFRTGGYEQYF	TGTGCCATCAGTGAGGTTTTTCGGACAGGGGGCTACGAGCAGTACTTC
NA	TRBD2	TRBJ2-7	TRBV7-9	CASSFPDGGFYEQYF	TGTGCCAGCAGCTTTCCGGACGGGGGGTTCTACGAGCAGTACTTC